These 9 T cell receptor beta chains share one sample of origin, sequenced in a study of blood T cells in healthy people across ages. Primed by a sample-barcoded 5' primer and a J-beta primer mix, a second PCR proceeded for 7 to 11 cycles. TCRdb reanalysed the 5' RACE reads using MiXCR and keeps one entry per CDR3 protein. Of about a million distinct CDR3 sequences listed, roughly two fifths were seen once; the top ten hold about an eighth. Source material: blood. These receptor sequences come from a man between 18 and 35 years old in good health.

This clonotype was recorded at least ten times. The chain links TRBV12-3 or TRBV12-4 to TRBJ2-1; no clear D gene. This CDR3 is 11 amino acids long. V lost 6 bases and J 9 bases, leaving 9 bases between the germline ends. CDR3 protein: CASRLGPEQFF. As DNA, the CDR3 is TGTGCCAGCAGGTTGGGTCCTGAGCAGTTCTTC.

The chain couples TRBV6-5 to TRBJ1-5, with a weak D call TRBD1 (6 bases). The CDR3 runs 14 residues. In germline, CDR1 is MNHEY, CDR2 SVGAGI. V was shortened by 5 bases and J by 5 bases, with 13 bases between the two germline ends. The CDR3 nucleotides are TGTGCCAGCAGTGCTCTACCAGGGGATCAGCCCCAGCATTTT. Encoded protein: CASSALPGDQPQHF.

The J gene is TRBJ1-1, the V gene TRBV20-1; D remains ambiguous. V was pared by 3 bases and J by 2 bases, with 13 bases between. The length of the CDR3 is 14 residues. Germline V CDR1 and CDR2: DFQATT, SNEGSKA (reference sequence). The CDR3 DNA is TGCAGTGCTAGGCGCGGCGGGGAAAACACTGAAGCTTTCTTT. Translated: CSARRGGENTEAFF.

V gene TRBV25-1 combines with J gene TRBJ2-3, with 8 bases identical to TRBD2. CDR3 length equals 14 residues. V gave up 4 bases and J gave up 3 bases; unmatched junction bases: 3. The germline V gene has CDR1 MGHDK and CDR2 SYGVNS. The CDR3 sequence: CASSARLATDTQYF. The CDR3 nucleotides are TGTGCCAGCAGTGCGAGACTAGCGACAGATACGCAGTATTTT.

This clonotype was counted between two and nine times. The rearrangement links TRBV5-5 to TRBJ2-1, with 7 bases aligning to TRBD1. The CDR3 runs to 17 residues. After removal of 4 bases from V and 2 bases from J, the junction contained 12 bases not matched to a gene. CDR1 SGHKS and CDR2 YYEKEE come from the germline V gene (reference sequence). CDR3 in amino acids: CASSRPNPGQTYNEQFF. The CDR3, as DNA: TGTGCCAGCAGCCGCCCGAACCCGGGACAGACCTACAATGAGCAGTTCTTC.

This chain uses TRBV5-1 with TRBJ2-3; 9 nucleotides agree with TRBD1. With 2 bases clipped from V and 5 bases from J, the junction kept 6 bases outside the gene matches. CDR1 is SGHRS and CDR2 is YFSETQ in the germline V gene. The CDR3 contains 15 residues. Written as DNA, the CDR3 is TGCGCCAGCAGCTTCCGGGACAGGGTCATAGATACGCAGTATTTT. Translating gives CASSFRDRVIDTQYF.

The sample holds a few counts of this clonotype. This chain connects TRBV20-1 to TRBJ2-3; no firm D call. The length of the CDR3 is 12 residues. The V and J ends lost 6 bases and 0 bases respectively, with 7 bases between them. The germline V gene has CDR1 DFQATT and CDR2 SNEGSKA (reference sequence). The CDR3 spells CSAQFSTDTQYF. DNA for the CDR3: TGCAGTGCCCAGTTTAGCACAGATACGCAGTATTTT.

This clonotype has ten or more counts. CDR3 loop: CASSQEDDGYNEQFF. The CDR3 nucleotides read TGCGCCAGCAGCCAAGAGGACGACGGTTACAATGAGCAGTTCTTC. V usage is TRBV4-3 and J usage is TRBJ2-1; no clear D gene. With 0 bases removed from V and 4 bases from J, the gap between germline ends came to 10 bases. Germline assignment: CDR1 LGHNA and CDR2 YSLEER. The CDR3 contains 15 residues.

The chain uses TRBV4-3 and TRBJ2-3; 8 bases fit TRBD1. V dropped 4 bases and J dropped 0; count of bases not matched to a gene: 6. Germline CDR1 is LGHNA and CDR2 is YSLEER. The CDR3 is made up of 16 amino acids. As DNA, the CDR3 is TGCGCCAGCAGCCGAAACAGGGGGACTAGCACAGATACGCAGTATTTT. Translation: CASSRNRGTSTDTQYF.